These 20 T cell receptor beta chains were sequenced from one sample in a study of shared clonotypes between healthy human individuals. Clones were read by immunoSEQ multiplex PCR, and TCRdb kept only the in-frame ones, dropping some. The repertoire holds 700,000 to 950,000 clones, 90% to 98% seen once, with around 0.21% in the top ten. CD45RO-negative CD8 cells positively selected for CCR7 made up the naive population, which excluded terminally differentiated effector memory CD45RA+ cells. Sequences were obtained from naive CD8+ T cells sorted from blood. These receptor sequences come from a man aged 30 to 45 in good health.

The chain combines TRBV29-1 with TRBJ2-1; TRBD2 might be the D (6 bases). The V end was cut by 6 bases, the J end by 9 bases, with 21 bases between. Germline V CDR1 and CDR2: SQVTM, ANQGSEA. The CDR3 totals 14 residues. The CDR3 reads CSVATSSRLGEQFF. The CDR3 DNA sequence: TGCAGCGTCGCAACTAGCTCCCGACTTGGTGAGCAGTTCTTC.

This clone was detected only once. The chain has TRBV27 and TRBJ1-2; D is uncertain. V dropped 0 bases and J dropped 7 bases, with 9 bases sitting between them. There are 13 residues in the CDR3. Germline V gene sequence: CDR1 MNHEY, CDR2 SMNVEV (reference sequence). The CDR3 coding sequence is TGTGCCAGCAGTTTATCTCCCGGGTCTGGCTACACCTTC. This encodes CASSLSPGSGYTF.

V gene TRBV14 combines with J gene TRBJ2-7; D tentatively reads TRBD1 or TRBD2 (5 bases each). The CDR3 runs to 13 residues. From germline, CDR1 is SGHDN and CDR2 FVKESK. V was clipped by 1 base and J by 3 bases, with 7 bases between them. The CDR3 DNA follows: TGTGCCAGCAGCCAAGGGGACGACTACGAGCAGTACTTC. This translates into CASSQGDDYEQYF.

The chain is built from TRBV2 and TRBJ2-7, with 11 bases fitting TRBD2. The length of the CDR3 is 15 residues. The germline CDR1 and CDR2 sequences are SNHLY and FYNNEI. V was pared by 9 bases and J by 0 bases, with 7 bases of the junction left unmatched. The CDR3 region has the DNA TGTGCCAGGGAGGGTGGACTAGCGGGCTCCTACGAGCAGTACTTC. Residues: CAREGGLAGSYEQYF.

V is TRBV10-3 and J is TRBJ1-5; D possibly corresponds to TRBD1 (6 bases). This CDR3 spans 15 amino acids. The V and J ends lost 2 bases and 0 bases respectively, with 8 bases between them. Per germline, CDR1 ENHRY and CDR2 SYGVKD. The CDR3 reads CAISENRDSNQPQHF. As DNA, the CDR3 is TGTGCCATCAGTGAGAACAGGGATAGCAATCAGCCCCAGCATTTT.

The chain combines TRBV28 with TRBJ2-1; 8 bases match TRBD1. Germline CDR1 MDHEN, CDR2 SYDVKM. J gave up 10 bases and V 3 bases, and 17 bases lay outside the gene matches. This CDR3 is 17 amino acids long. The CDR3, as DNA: TGTGCCAGCAGTTTCCCCTTTGAGACAGGGGCCCCTCTAGAGCAGTTCTTC. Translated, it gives CASSFPFETGAPLEQFF.

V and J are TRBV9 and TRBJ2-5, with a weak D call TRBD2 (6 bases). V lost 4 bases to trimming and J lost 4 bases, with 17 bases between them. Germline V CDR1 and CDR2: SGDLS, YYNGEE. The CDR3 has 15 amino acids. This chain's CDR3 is CASSPRPSEVETQYF. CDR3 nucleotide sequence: TGTGCCAGCAGCCCCCGACCTAGCGAAGTAGAGACCCAGTACTTC.

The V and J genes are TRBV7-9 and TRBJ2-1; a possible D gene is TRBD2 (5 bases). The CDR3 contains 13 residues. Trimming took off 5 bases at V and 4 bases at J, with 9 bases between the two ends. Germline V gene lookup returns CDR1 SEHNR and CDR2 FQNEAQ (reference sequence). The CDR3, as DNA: TGTGCCAGCAGCACAACTAGTTACAATGAGCAGTTCTTC. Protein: CASSTTSYNEQFF.

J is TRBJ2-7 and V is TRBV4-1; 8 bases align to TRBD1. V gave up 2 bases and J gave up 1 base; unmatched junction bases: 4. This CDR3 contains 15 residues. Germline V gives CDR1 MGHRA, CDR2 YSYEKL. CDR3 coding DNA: TGCGCCAGCAGCCAAACAGGGGGTTCATCCTACGAGCAGTACTTC. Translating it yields CASSQTGGSSYEQYF.

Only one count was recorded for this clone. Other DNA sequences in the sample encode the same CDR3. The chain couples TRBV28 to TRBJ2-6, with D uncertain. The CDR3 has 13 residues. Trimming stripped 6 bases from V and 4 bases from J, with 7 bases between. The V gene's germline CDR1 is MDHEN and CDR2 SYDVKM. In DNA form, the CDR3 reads TGTGCCAGCAGCCCCTCAGGGGCCAACGTCCTGACTTTC. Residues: CASSPSGANVLTF.

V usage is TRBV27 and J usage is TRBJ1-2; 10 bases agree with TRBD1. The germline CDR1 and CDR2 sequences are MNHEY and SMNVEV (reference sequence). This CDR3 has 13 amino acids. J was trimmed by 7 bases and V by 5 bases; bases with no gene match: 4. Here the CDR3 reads CASSPGTGAGYTF. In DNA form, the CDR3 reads TGTGCCAGCAGTCCAGGGACAGGGGCTGGCTACACCTTC.

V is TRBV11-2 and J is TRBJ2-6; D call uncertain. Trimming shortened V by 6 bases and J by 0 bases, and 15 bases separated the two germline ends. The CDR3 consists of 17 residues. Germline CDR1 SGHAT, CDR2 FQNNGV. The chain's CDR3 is CASSWTLSPSGANVLTF. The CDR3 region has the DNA TGTGCCAGCAGTTGGACCTTATCCCCCTCTGGGGCCAACGTCCTGACTTTC. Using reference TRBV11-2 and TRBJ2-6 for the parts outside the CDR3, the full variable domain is EAGVAQSPRYKIIEKRQSVAFWCNPISGHATLYWYQQILGQGPKLLIQFQNNGVVDDSQLPKDRFSAERLKGVDSTLKIQPAKLEDSAVYLCASSWTLSPSGANVLTFGAGSRLTVL.

CDR3 amino acids: CASSLTGTGGRNEQFF. The DNA for the CDR3 is TGTGCCAGCAGCTTAACCGGGACAGGGGGACGCAATGAGCAGTTCTTC. The J gene is TRBJ2-1, the V gene TRBV7-9; 11 nucleotides match TRBD1. Trimming took 2 bases from V and 6 from J; bases not matched to a gene: 6. Germline CDR1 is SEHNR and CDR2 is FQNEAQ (reference sequence). This CDR3 has 16 amino acids. The whole variable domain, remainder taken from reference TRBV7-9 and TRBJ2-1, is DTGVSQNPRHKITKRGQNVTFRCDPISEHNRLYWYRQTLGQGPEFLTYFQNEAQLEKSRLLSDRFSAERPKGSFSTLEIQRTEQGDSAMYLCASSLTGTGGRNEQFFGPGTRLTVL.

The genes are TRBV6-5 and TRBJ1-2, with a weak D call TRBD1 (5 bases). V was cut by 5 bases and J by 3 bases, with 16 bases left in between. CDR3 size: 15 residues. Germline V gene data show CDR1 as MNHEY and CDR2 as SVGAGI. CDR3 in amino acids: CASSGGTGSHYGYTF. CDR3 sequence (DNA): TGTGCCAGCAGTGGGGGGACGGGCTCCCACTATGGCTACACCTTC.

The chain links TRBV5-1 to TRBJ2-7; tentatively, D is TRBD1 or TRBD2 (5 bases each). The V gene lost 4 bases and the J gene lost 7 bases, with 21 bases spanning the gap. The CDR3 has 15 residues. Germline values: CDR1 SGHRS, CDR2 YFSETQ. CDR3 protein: CASSLMGPQRGEQYF. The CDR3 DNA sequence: TGCGCCAGCAGCCTGATGGGACCGCAGAGGGGTGAGCAGTACTTC. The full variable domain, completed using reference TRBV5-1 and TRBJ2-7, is KAGVTQTPRYLIKTRGQQVTLSCSPISGHRSVSWYQQTPGQGLQFLFEYFSETQRNKGNFPGRFSGRQFSNSRSEMNVSTLELGDSALYLCASSLMGPQRGEQYFGPGTRLTVT.

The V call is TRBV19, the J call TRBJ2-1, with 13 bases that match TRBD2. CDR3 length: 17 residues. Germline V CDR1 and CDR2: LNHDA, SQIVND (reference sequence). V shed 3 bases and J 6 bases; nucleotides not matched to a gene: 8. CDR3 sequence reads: CASSIGLAGDQVNEQFF. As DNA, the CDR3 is TGTGCCAGTAGTATCGGACTAGCGGGAGACCAGGTCAATGAGCAGTTCTTC. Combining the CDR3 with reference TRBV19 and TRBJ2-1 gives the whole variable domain DGGITQSPKYLFRKEGQNVTLSCEQNLNHDAMYWYRQDPGQGLRLIYYSQIVNDFQKGDIAEGYSVSREKKESFPLTVTSAQKNPTAFYLCASSIGLAGDQVNEQFFGPGTRLTVL.

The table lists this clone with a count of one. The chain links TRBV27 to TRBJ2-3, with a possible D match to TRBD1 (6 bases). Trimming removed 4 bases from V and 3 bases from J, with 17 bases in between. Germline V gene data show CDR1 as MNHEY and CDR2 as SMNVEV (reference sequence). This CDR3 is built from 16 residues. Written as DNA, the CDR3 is TGTGCCAGCAGTTCACGACAGGATATGAGGACAGATACGCAGTATTTT. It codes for CASSSRQDMRTDTQYF.

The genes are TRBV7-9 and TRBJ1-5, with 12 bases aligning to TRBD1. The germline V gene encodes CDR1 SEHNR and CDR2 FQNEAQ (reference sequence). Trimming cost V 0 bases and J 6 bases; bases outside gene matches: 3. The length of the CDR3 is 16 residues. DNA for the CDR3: TGTGCCAGCAGCTTAGCAGGGACAGGGGGCGGTCAGCCCCAGCATTTT. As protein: CASSLAGTGGGQPQHF.

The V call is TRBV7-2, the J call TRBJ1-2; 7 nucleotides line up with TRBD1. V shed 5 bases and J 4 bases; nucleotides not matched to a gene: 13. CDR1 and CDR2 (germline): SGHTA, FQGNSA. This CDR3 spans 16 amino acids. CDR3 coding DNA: TGTGCCAGCAGCCATGGACTCGAAGGGGGCGGCTATGGCTACACCTTC. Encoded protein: CASSHGLEGGGYGYTF.

CDR3 coding DNA: TGTGCCAGCAGTTCCGGGACAGGGAATGAAAAACTGTTTTTT. Translation: CASSSGTGNEKLFF. This rearrangement joins TRBV6-5 to TRBJ1-4; TRBD1 agrees at 9 bases. Trimming removed 4 bases from V and 5 bases from J; junction bases left unmatched: 2. Germline V gives CDR1 MNHEY, CDR2 SVGAGI. This CDR3 spans 14 amino acids.